This T cell receptor beta chain was identified during a study of post-analysis software for immune sequencing data. The overall study: Relapsing-remitting, secondary progressive and progressive-relapsing forms made up the multiple sclerosis disease courses.

Study-wide results and caveats: By F measure, samples from a shared preparation batch strongly co-clustered.

In its sample, this clonotype was seen once. The antigen is not known. Incorporated into the TCR beta cDNA libraries were unique molecular identifiers, which served to reduce PCR and sequencing biases. cDNA molecules numbering approximately 500,000 came from roughly 1.1 to 9.2 million T cells. TCRdb independently ran MiXCR on the PCR reads; one entry per CDR3 protein. The sample yields roughly 400,000 distinct CDR3 sequences, approximately 39% seen once. The receptor comes from a girl aged 2 to 9 with multiple sclerosis. Sequencing input: blood.

As DNA, the CDR3 is TGTGCCAGCAGCCCAAGCGGGAGAATCTCCTACAATGAGCAGTTCTTC. This gives the protein CASSPSGRISYNEQFF. The chain is built from TRBV3-1 and TRBJ2-1; 8 nucleotides match TRBD2. V dropped 4 bases and J dropped 0; count of bases not matched to a gene: 5. This CDR3 has 16 residues. Germline lookup yields CDR1 LGHDT and CDR2 YNNKEL (reference sequence).